The sequence of this T cell receptor beta chain was determined in a study of blood T cell repertoires in COVID-19. Per the study methods: Estimation of nucleated cell counts relied on the amplification of reference gene primers. This table comes from immunoSEQ multiplex PCR, and its TCRdb copy is limited to in-frame clones, with some not included. The V and J calls and the clone size are those of that table, but D and trimming were determined from the DNA. In the table there are around 250,000 clones, just under 85% of which are singletons. Input material: PBMCs or T cells enriched from blood (not recorded which). The receptor comes from a man between 40 and 49 years old who had recovered from COVID-19.

CDR3 sequence: CASSLGGYRDNYGYTF. Written as DNA, the CDR3 is TGCGCCAGCAGCTTGGGCGGGTACAGGGATAACTATGGCTACACCTTC. V and J are TRBV5-1 and TRBJ1-2; possible D gene TRBD1, 6 bases. The germline V gene has CDR1 SGHRS and CDR2 YFSETQ. This CDR3 has 16 residues. Trimming cost V 0 bases and J 1 base, with 13 bases left between them.